This T cell receptor (beta chain) was found in a study of cytomegalovirus exposure and HLA in healthy donors. V shed 3 bases and J shed 9 bases, with 21 bases lying between them. Germline V gene data show CDR1 as SGHTA and CDR2 as FQGNSA. CDR3 length: 15 amino acids. The PCR used 60 Vbeta and 13 Jbeta primers. Profiling relied on immunoSEQ multiplex PCR, and the TCRdb table lists in-frame clones only, not all of them. Of over 150,000 clones detected, 79% appear once; the ten largest clones hold approximately 2.3%. The sequence derives from a man aged 35 to 55 in good health and CMV-seronegative. Source material: PBMCs. The chain uses TRBV7-2 and TRBJ2-7; the D gene is possibly TRBD2 (6 bases). The CDR3 DNA follows: TGTGCCAGCAGCTTTGCGGGGACTTACCCTACGAGGCAGTACTTC. Protein product: CASSFAGTYPTRQYF.